One and the same sample provided the 4 T cell receptor beta chains below, sequenced in a study of CD8 T cells in Susac syndrome. With random hexamers, roughly 0.5 to 1 ug RNA was reverse transcribed. TCRdb reprocessed the immunoSEQ multiplex PCR reads via MiXCR and lists one record per CDR3 protein. The sample has about 140,000 distinct CDR3 sequences, 95% seen once; the top ten hold about 0.18%. The sequenced material came from CD8+ T cells from PBMCs. The source is a human donor with Susac syndrome.

The genes are TRBV6-1 and TRBJ2-3, with 9 bases lining up with TRBD2. This CDR3 comprises 16 residues. With 4 bases clipped from V and 3 bases from J, the junction kept 8 bases outside the gene matches. CDR1 and CDR2 (germline): MNHNS, SASEGT. The CDR3 loop is CASSASGRSATDTQYF. The CDR3 nucleotides are TGTGCCAGCAGTGCCAGCGGGAGGAGCGCAACAGATACGCAGTATTTT.

The chain links TRBV11-3 to TRBJ2-3, with D possibly matching TRBD2 (5 bases). V was cut by 3 bases and J by 5 bases, with 9 bases left in between. Per the germline V gene, CDR1 is SGHNT and CDR2 is YENEEA. The CDR3 loop spans 13 amino acids. The CDR3 reads CASSFGELDTQYF. The CDR3 DNA is TGTGCCAGCAGCTTTGGGGAGTTAGATACGCAGTATTTT.

This clonotype is a singleton in its sample. The V gene is TRBV6-5, the J gene TRBJ1-2; no definite D call. V lost 5 bases to trimming and J lost 6 bases, with 16 bases between them. The CDR3 runs 14 residues. CDR1 and CDR2 from the germline V gene are MNHEY and SVGAGI. The CDR3 DNA reads as TGTGCCAGCAGTGTCAACCCCAACATGGATGGCTACACCTTC. Its protein is CASSVNPNMDGYTF.

The chain employs TRBV27 and TRBJ2-4, with a tentative D call TRBD1 (5 bases). Germline V gene data show CDR1 as MNHEY and CDR2 as SMNVEV (reference sequence). V lost 3 bases, J lost 6 bases, and 9 bases lay in between. CDR3 size: 13 residues. The CDR3 region has the DNA TGTGCCAGCAGTTTGCCCGACAGAAACATTCAGTACTTC. Translation gives CASSLPDRNIQYF.